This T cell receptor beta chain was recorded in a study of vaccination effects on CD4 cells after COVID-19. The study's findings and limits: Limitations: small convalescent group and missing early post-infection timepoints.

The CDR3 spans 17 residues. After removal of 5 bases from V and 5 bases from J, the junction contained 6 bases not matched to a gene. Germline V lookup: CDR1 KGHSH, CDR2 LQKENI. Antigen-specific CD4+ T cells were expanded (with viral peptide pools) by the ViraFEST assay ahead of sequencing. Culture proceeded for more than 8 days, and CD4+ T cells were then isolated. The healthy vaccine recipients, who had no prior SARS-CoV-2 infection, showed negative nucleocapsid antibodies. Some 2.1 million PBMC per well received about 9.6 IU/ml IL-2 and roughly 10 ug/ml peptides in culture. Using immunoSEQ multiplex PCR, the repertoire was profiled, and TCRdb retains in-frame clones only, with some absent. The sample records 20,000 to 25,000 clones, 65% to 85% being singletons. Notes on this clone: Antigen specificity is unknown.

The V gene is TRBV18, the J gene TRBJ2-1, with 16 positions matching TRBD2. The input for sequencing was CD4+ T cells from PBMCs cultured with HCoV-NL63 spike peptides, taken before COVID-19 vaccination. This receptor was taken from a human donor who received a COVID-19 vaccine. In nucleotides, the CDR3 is TGTGCCAGCTCATCGGGACTAGCGGGGGGGCACGACAATGAGCAGTTCTTC. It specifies CASSSGLAGGHDNEQFF. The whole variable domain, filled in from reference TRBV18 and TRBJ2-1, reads NAGVMQNPRHLVRRRGQEARLRCSPMKGHSHVYWYRQLPEEGLKFMVYLQKENIIDESGMPKERFSAEFPKEGPSILRIQQVVRGDSAAYFCASSSGLAGGHDNEQFFGPGTRLTVL.